Included here is one TCR beta chain sequence, with context. The antigen is undetermined. This sample was taken from a study of T cells in Graves' hyperthyroidism and ophthalmopathy. Across the study: Peripheral blood was acquired at first diagnosis, ahead of any therapy whatsoever.

Study-wide results and caveats: Peripheral blood also featured most of the thyroid clonotypes expanded above 0.001.

Template material for amplifying TCR beta CDR3 regions consisted of RNA transcripts. Carried out on the TCR CDR3, a first-round RT-PCR used the HTBI primer set. Using its own MiXCR run on the multiplex PCR reads, TCRdb lists one record per CDR3 protein. The sample consists of about 690,000 distinct CDR3 sequences, around 16% of them appearing once. PBMCs stemmed from 10 ml fresh peripheral blood. This CDR3 has 11 amino acids. V was shortened by 3 bases and J by 10 bases, with 7 bases between the two germline ends. Per germline, CDR1 SGHAT and CDR2 FQNNGV. The clonotype comes from a man in his fifties with Graves' hyperthyroidism. The rearrangement uses TRBV11-2 and TRBJ2-1; D is perhaps TRBD1 (6 bases). The material sequenced was blood. CDR3 sequence: CASSFGTEQFF. In DNA, the CDR3 is TGTGCCAGCAGCTTCGGGACAGAGCAGTTCTTC. Together with reference TRBV11-2 and TRBJ2-1, the CDR3 gives the full variable domain: EAGVAQSPRYKIIEKRQSVAFWCNPISGHATLYWYQQILGQGPKLLIQFQNNGVVDDSQLPKDRFSAERLKGVDSTLKIQPAKLEDSAVYLCASSFGTEQFFGPGTRLTVL.